This TCR beta chain comes out of a study of T cells in localized non-small cell lung cancer. General study results and limits: Clonality peaked in uninvolved adjacent lung rather than tumor. Longer overall survival was associated with a higher density of T cells in the blood.

Using immunoSEQ multiplex PCR, the repertoire was profiled, and TCRdb retains in-frame clones only, with some absent. The profile shows roughly 33,000 clones, more than 70% of them singletons. This CDR3 spans 15 amino acids. Germline CDR1 and CDR2: SNHLY and FYNNEI. V was shortened by 6 bases and J by 4 bases, with 15 bases between the two germline ends. About this clone: Its antigen is undetermined.

Source: peripheral blood, taken before any cancer treatment. This TCR derives from a woman between 35 and 75 years old with stage I lung adenocarcinoma. The gene calls are TRBV2 and TRBJ2-2; D may match TRBD1 or TRBD2 (6 bases each). The CDR3 protein is CASSGTWGATGELFF. The CDR3 DNA sequence: TGTGCCAGCAGCGGTACCTGGGGGGCCACCGGGGAGCTGTTTTTT.